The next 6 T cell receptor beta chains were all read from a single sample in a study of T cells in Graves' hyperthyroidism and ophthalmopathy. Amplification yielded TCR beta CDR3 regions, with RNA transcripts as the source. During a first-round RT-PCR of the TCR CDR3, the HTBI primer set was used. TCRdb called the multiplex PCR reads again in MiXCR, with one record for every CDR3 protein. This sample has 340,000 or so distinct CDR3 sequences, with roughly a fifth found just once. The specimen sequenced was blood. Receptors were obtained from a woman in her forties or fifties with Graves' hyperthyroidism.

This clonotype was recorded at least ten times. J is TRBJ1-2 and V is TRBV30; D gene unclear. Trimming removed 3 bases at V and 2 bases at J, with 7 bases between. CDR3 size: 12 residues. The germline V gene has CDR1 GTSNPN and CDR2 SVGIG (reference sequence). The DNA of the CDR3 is TGTGCCTGGAGCCCCACCAACTATGGCTACACCTTC. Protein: CAWSPTNYGYTF.

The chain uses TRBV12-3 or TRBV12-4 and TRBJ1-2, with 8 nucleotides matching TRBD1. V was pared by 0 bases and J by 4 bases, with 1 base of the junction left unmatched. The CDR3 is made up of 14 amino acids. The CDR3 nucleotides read TGTGCCAGCAGTTTAGCAACAGGGGGCTATGGCTACACCTTC. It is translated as CASSLATGGYGYTF.

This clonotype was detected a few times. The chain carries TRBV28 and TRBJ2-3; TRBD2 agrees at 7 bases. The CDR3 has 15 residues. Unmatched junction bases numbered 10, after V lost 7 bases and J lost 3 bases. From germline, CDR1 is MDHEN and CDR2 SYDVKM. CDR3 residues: CASTTLVGGTDTQYF. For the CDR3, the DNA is TGTGCCAGCACTACCTTAGTGGGGGGGACAGATACGCAGTATTTT.

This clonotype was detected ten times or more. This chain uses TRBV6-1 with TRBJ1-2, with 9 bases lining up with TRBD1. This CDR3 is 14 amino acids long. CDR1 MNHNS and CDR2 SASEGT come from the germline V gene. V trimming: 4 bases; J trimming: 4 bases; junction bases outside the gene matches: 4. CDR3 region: CASSVQTGGYGYTF. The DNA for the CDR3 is TGTGCCAGCAGTGTACAGACAGGGGGCTATGGCTACACCTTC.

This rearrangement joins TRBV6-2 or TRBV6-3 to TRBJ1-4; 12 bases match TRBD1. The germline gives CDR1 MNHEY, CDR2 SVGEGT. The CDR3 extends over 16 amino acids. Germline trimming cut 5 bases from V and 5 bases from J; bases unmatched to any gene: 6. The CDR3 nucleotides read TGTGCCAGCAGTAAATCCGGGACAGGGGGCAATGAAAAACTGTTTTTT. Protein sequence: CASSKSGTGGNEKLFF.

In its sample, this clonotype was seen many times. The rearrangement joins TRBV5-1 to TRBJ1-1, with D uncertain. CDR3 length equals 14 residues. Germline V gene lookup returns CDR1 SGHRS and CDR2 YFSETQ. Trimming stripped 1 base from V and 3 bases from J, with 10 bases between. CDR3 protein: CASSLRWRDTEAFF. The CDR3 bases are TGCGCCAGCAGCTTGAGGTGGAGGGACACTGAAGCTTTCTTT.